This TCR beta chain was obtained from a study of T cell changes during pregnancy in multiple sclerosis (dated by TCRdb to the late 2010s). Study-level background: In women with multiple sclerosis, the researchers looked at how the T cell repertoire shifted as pregnancy progressed.

Library method: the immunoSEQ multiplex PCR assay. This immuneACCESS table, as held by TCRdb, lists in-frame sequences with V and J called but not all clones. Of the missing ones, under half trace to an unresolved V gene in checked studies; the others have no known cause. The sample yields about 36,000 clones; roughly 89% were counted once. The top ten constitute around 0.47% of the sample. Including cysteine and phenylalanine, the CDR3 has 14 amino acids. Only the CDR3 DNA is retained, 42 bases long and in frame from the first base. The junction shows trimming of 0 bases on V and 4 bases on J, plus 9 bases between the germline ends. As encoded in the germline V gene (reference sequence), CDR1 is MNHEY while CDR2 is SMNVEV. As to this clone: Its binding antigen is unknown. No base-level quality is on record; no much larger clone is a single base apart.

The sequence is built from TRBV27 and TRBJ2-5; TRBD1 might be the D gene, on 6 matching bases. The clonotype comes from a female donor in good health, enrolled as a control in a pregnancy study. This specimen consisted of CD4+ T cells from peripheral blood mononuclear cells, obtained in the second trimester of pregnancy. The sequenced DNA is TGTGCCAGCAGTTTATCCTGGACAGCAGAGACCCAGTACTTC. Translated, it gives CASSLSWTAETQYF.